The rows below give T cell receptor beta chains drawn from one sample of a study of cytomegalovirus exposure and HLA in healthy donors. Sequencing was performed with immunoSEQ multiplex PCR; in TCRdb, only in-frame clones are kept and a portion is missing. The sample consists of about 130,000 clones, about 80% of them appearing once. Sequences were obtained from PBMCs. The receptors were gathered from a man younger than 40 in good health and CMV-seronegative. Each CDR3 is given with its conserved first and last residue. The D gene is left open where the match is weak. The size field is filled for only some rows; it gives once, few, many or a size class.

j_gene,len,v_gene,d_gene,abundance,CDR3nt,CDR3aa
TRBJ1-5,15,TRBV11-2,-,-,TGTGCCAGCAGCTTACTGGGGGCGAAGGGACAGCCCCAGCATTTT,CASSLLGAKGQPQHF
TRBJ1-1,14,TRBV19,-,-,TGTGCCAGTAGTACTCCCACAGTGAACACTGAAGCTTTCTTT,CASSTPTVNTEAFF
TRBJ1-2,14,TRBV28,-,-,TGTGCCAGCGCATATGCGCCGAGGGCGGGTGGCTACACCTTC,CASAYAPRAGGYTF
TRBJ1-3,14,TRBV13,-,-,TGTGCCAGCAGCTTACCGACACATGGAAACACCATATATTTT,CASSLPTHGNTIYF
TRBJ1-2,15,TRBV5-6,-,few,TGTGCCAGCAGCTTAATAACAAAGTCTAACTATGGCTACACCTTC,CASSLITKSNYGYTF
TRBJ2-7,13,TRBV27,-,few,TGTGCCAGCAGTTTAGGGACAAGCTACGAGCAGTACTTC,CASSLGTSYEQYF
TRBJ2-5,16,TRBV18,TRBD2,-,TGTGCCAGCTCACCACGTCGAGCGGGAGGACAGGAGACCCAGTACTTC,CASSPRRAGGQETQYF
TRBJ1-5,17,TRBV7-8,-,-,TGTGCCAGCAGCTTAGGTCAGGGGCCTTATAGCAATCAGCCCCAGCATTTT,CASSLGQGPYSNQPQHF
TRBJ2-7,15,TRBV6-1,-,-,TGTGCCAGCAGTGAATTCACAGGGAGCTCCTACGAGCAGTACTTC,CASSEFTGSSYEQYF
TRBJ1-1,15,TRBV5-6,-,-,TGTGCCAGCAGCTTTCTCGAGAAAGCGAACACTGAAGCTTTCTTT,CASSFLEKANTEAFF
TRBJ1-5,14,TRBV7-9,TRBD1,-,TGTGCCAGCAGCCCGGGACAGGGGAACCAGCCCCAGCATTTT,CASSPGQGNQPQHF
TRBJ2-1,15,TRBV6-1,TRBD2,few,TGTGCCAGCAGGGGAACTAGCGGGAGCCACAATGAGCAGTTCTTC,CASRGTSGSHNEQFF
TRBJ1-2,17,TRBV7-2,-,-,TGTGCCAGCAGCTCCACGGGGCGAGCAGGGGCTAACTATGGCTACACCTTC,CASSSTGRAGANYGYTF
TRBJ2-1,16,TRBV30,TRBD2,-,TGTGCCTGGAGTGCCCCCCATAGCGGGAGGAGGAATGAGCAGTTCTTC,CAWSAPHSGRRNEQFF
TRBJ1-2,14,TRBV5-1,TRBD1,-,TGCGCCAGCAGCTCCACCCGGGACAGCTATGGCTACACCTTC,CASSSTRDSYGYTF
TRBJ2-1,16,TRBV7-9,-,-,TGTGCCAGCAGCTGGGTGCGGGTGCAAGCACACAATGAGCAGTTCTTC,CASSWVRVQAHNEQFF
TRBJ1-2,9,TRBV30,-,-,TGTGCCTGTCGGCCCGGGATCACCTTC,CACRPGITF
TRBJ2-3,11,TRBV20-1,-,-,TGCAGTGCTGTTTCGCGAGATGCGCAGTATTTT,CSAVSRDAQYF
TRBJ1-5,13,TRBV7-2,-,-,TGTGCCAGCAGCTTAGTTCAGGCCCAGCCCCAGCATTTT,CASSLVQAQPQHF
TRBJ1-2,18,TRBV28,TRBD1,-,TGTGCCAGCAGTTTATCCCCCGGAACAGGGGTGGGAGGTGGTGGCTACACCTTC,CASSLSPGTGVGGGGYTF
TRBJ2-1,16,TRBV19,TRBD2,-,TGTGCCAGTAGTATAGGGTCCGGGACTAGCGGCAATGAGCAGTTCTTC,CASSIGSGTSGNEQFF
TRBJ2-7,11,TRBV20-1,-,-,TGCAGTGCTAGTCGCAGTTACGAGCAGTACTTC,CSASRSYEQYF
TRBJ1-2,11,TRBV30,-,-,TGTGCCGCCGACAGTAACTATGGCTACACCTTC,CAADSNYGYTF
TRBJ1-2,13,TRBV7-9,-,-,TGTGCCAGCAGCCGACACCCCCCCGGGGACTACACCTTC,CASSRHPPGDYTF
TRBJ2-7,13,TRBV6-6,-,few,TGTGCCAGCAGAAGGGACTCCGTCTACGAGCAGTACTTC,CASRRDSVYEQYF